This T cell receptor beta chain emerged from a study of cytomegalovirus exposure and HLA in healthy donors. Study as a whole: Around 180 million T cells yielded more than 95 million unique TCR beta sequences, as an earlier analysis found.

The primer mix had 60 Vbeta and 13 Jbeta primers. Some clones are missing from TCRdb's copy, which holds only in-frame ones; the method was immunoSEQ multiplex PCR. The sample has some 130,000 clones; nearly 80% are singletons. Study conclusions and caveats: Later on, an analysis tied roughly 17,000 TCR beta sequences to HLA alleles at 0.05 false discovery rate. Reportedly, fewer N-insertions than the roughly 700-donor mean appeared in an Asian-associated ancestry cluster in a later analysis.

V was shortened by 6 bases and J by 5 bases, with 17 bases between the two germline ends. CDR1 and CDR2 from the germline V gene are MNHNS and SASEGT. This CDR3 is 15 amino acids long. Only a few counts were recorded for this clone. Its antigen remains unidentified. Sequenced sample: PBMCs. This chain joins TRBV6-1 and TRBJ1-5, with D possibly TRBD1 on 6 matching bases. The sequence was obtained from a man aged 25-45 years in good health and CMV-seronegative. CDR3 DNA sequence: TGTGCCAGCAGGGACGACAGGCGGGGGGATCAGCCCCAGCATTTT. It specifies CASRDDRRGDQPQHF.